The rows below give T cell receptor beta chains drawn from one sample of a study of T-cell reconstitution after alpha-beta-depleted transplantation in children. In TCRdb, the PCR reads were re-called with MiXCR into one record per CDR3 protein. The sample shows about 240,000 distinct CDR3 sequences, about 25% of them seen only once. The source was PBMCs, collected before TCRalphabeta/CD19-depleted stem cell transplant. The origin of the receptors is a girl aged 2 to 10 with Fanconi anemia, due to receive a stem cell transplant. Each CDR3 is given with its conserved first and last residue. The order of the fields is J gene, V gene, D gene, clone size, CDR3 protein, CDR3 DNA. D genes are given only for firm matches. Expanded clones are given a class, and other clones once, few, many or no size at all.

j_call: TRBJ2-7
v_call: TRBV21-1
d_call: NA
clone_size: many
cdr3_aa: CASSKARTQSYEQYF
cdr3_nt: TGTGCCAGCAGCAAGGCTCGGACACAATCCTACGAGCAGTACTTC

j_call: TRBJ2-1
v_call: TRBV5-6
d_call: NA
clone_size: many
cdr3_aa: CASSLYAYNEQFF
cdr3_nt: TGTGCCAGCAGCTTATATGCCTACAATGAGCAGTTCTTC

j_call: TRBJ2-3
v_call: TRBV7-2
d_call: TRBD2
clone_size: few
cdr3_aa: CASSQPGLAVTDTQYF
cdr3_nt: TGTGCCAGCAGCCAACCGGGACTAGCAGTCACAGATACGCAGTATTTT

j_call: TRBJ2-7
v_call: TRBV7-3
d_call: NA
clone_size: many
cdr3_aa: CASSLRSYEQYF
cdr3_nt: TGTGCCAGCAGCTTACGTTCCTACGAGCAGTACTTC

j_call: TRBJ2-1
v_call: TRBV11-2
d_call: TRBD2
clone_size: few
cdr3_aa: CASSLVSSGGIYNEQFF
cdr3_nt: TGTGCCAGCAGCTTAGTGAGTAGCGGGGGGATCTACAATGAGCAGTTCTTC

j_call: TRBJ2-7
v_call: TRBV29-1
d_call: NA
clone_size: NA
cdr3_aa: CSVGGLPSEQYF
cdr3_nt: TGCAGCGTTGGGGGACTTCCGAGCGAGCAGTACTTC

j_call: TRBJ2-3
v_call: TRBV19
d_call: TRBD2
clone_size: NA
cdr3_aa: CASSRRGTSGRRRSDTQYF
cdr3_nt: TGTGCCAGTAGCCGACGTGGTACTAGCGGGAGAAGAAGATCAGATACGCAGTATTTT

j_call: TRBJ2-5
v_call: TRBV29-1
d_call: NA
clone_size: many
cdr3_aa: CSVEFSRETQYF
cdr3_nt: TGCAGCGTTGAATTCTCGCGGGAGACCCAGTACTTC

j_call: TRBJ1-2
v_call: TRBV29-1
d_call: NA
clone_size: NA
cdr3_aa: CSVRVNYGYTF
cdr3_nt: TGCAGCGTTCGGGTTAACTATGGCTACACCTTC

j_call: TRBJ2-1
v_call: TRBV20-1
d_call: TRBD1
clone_size: many
cdr3_aa: CSANRGQVVEQFF
cdr3_nt: TGCAGTGCTAACAGGGGGCAAGTGGTTGAGCAGTTCTTC

j_call: TRBJ2-7
v_call: TRBV19
d_call: TRBD1
clone_size: NA
cdr3_aa: CASSWGQQFYEQYF
cdr3_nt: TGTGCCAGTAGTTGGGGACAGCAGTTCTACGAGCAGTACTTC

j_call: TRBJ2-7
v_call: TRBV5-1
d_call: TRBD2
clone_size: NA
cdr3_aa: CASSLGLAGAREQYF
cdr3_nt: TGCGCCAGCAGCTTGGGGCTAGCGGGAGCGAGGGAGCAGTACTTC

j_call: TRBJ2-1
v_call: TRBV7-3
d_call: NA
clone_size: many
cdr3_aa: CASSPSPNYNEQFF
cdr3_nt: TGTGCCAGCAGCCCGTCCCCAAACTACAATGAGCAGTTCTTC

j_call: TRBJ1-1
v_call: TRBV20-1
d_call: NA
clone_size: NA
cdr3_aa: CSERPGPGTEAFF
cdr3_nt: TGCAGTGAGCGTCCAGGGCCGGGCACTGAAGCTTTCTTT

j_call: TRBJ2-6
v_call: TRBV7-3
d_call: NA
clone_size: NA
cdr3_aa: CASSLYRQSGANVLTF
cdr3_nt: TGTGCCAGCAGCTTATATAGGCAGTCTGGGGCCAACGTCCTGACTTTC

j_call: TRBJ2-7
v_call: TRBV7-3
d_call: NA
clone_size: few
cdr3_aa: CASSYRAEGEQYF
cdr3_nt: TGTGCCAGCAGCTATAGAGCAGAAGGCGAGCAGTACTTC

j_call: TRBJ2-2
v_call: TRBV6-6
d_call: TRBD2
clone_size: many
cdr3_aa: CASRGLEREYAGELFF
cdr3_nt: TGTGCCAGCAGGGGACTAGAGCGGGAGTACGCCGGGGAGCTGTTTTTT

j_call: TRBJ1-2
v_call: TRBV29-1
d_call: NA
clone_size: few
cdr3_aa: CSVGVGQWNYGYTF
cdr3_nt: TGCAGCGTTGGGGTAGGACAGTGGAACTATGGCTACACCTTC

j_call: TRBJ2-7
v_call: TRBV28
d_call: NA
clone_size: NA
cdr3_aa: CASKNGRAGEQYF
cdr3_nt: TGTGCCAGCAAGAATGGACGGGCTGGAGAGCAGTACTTC

j_call: TRBJ2-1
v_call: TRBV27
d_call: NA
clone_size: many
cdr3_aa: CASSFGRGLSYNEQFF
cdr3_nt: TGTGCCAGCAGTTTCGGCAGGGGATTATCCTACAATGAGCAGTTCTTC

j_call: TRBJ2-1
v_call: TRBV6-5
d_call: TRBD1
clone_size: many
cdr3_aa: CATENRDRGLDEQFF
cdr3_nt: TGTGCCACTGAGAACCGGGACAGGGGGCTAGATGAGCAGTTCTTC

j_call: TRBJ2-7
v_call: TRBV29-1
d_call: NA
clone_size: NA
cdr3_aa: CSAAAGAFYEQYF
cdr3_nt: TGCAGCGCCGCGGCTGGGGCGTTCTACGAGCAGTACTTC

j_call: TRBJ2-1
v_call: TRBV20-1
d_call: TRBD2
clone_size: many
cdr3_aa: CSARDLERGTFNEQFF
cdr3_nt: TGCAGTGCTAGAGATCTCGAGCGGGGGACCTTCAATGAGCAGTTCTTC

j_call: TRBJ2-3
v_call: TRBV5-1
d_call: NA
clone_size: many
cdr3_aa: CASSLRPGDTQYF
cdr3_nt: TGCGCCAGCAGCTTGAGACCGGGAGATACGCAGTATTTT

j_call: TRBJ2-3
v_call: TRBV7-2
d_call: NA
clone_size: NA
cdr3_aa: CASSLEVRVAQYF
cdr3_nt: TGTGCCAGCAGCTTAGAGGTCAGGGTAGCGCAGTATTTT

j_call: TRBJ2-5
v_call: TRBV29-1
d_call: NA
clone_size: few
cdr3_aa: CSVVLGRGRVETQYF
cdr3_nt: TGCAGCGTTGTCCTAGGCAGGGGAAGGGTAGAGACCCAGTACTTC

j_call: TRBJ2-2
v_call: TRBV27
d_call: NA
clone_size: many
cdr3_aa: CASSLGNSGELFF
cdr3_nt: TGTGCCAGCAGTTTAGGGAATAGCGGGGAGCTGTTTTTT

j_call: TRBJ2-2
v_call: TRBV9
d_call: NA
clone_size: NA
cdr3_aa: CASSVGGRGTGELFF
cdr3_nt: TGTGCCAGCAGCGTAGGTGGGAGGGGGACCGGGGAGCTGTTTTTT

j_call: TRBJ2-6
v_call: TRBV4-1
d_call: NA
clone_size: NA
cdr3_aa: CASSQEISGANVLTF
cdr3_nt: TGCGCCAGCAGCCAGGAGATCTCTGGGGCCAACGTCCTGACTTTC

j_call: TRBJ2-7
v_call: TRBV20-1
d_call: NA
clone_size: few
cdr3_aa: CSASYPPGDEQYF
cdr3_nt: TGCAGTGCTAGTTACCCTCCGGGGGACGAGCAGTACTTC

j_call: TRBJ2-7
v_call: TRBV7-2
d_call: TRBD2
clone_size: NA
cdr3_aa: CASSSTSGRYEQYF
cdr3_nt: TGTGCCAGCAGCTCAACTAGCGGGAGATACGAGCAGTACTTC

j_call: TRBJ2-7
v_call: TRBV20-1
d_call: TRBD2
clone_size: NA
cdr3_aa: CSAPSGGRDEQYF
cdr3_nt: TGCAGTGCTCCTAGCGGGGGGCGCGACGAGCAGTACTTC

j_call: TRBJ2-1
v_call: TRBV10-3
d_call: TRBD1
clone_size: many
cdr3_aa: CAIRPTGARDNEQFF
cdr3_nt: TGTGCCATCAGACCCACAGGGGCGCGCGACAATGAGCAGTTCTTC

j_call: TRBJ1-2
v_call: TRBV29-1
d_call: TRBD1
clone_size: few
cdr3_aa: CSVDVGTAANYGYTF
cdr3_nt: TGCAGCGTTGATGTCGGGACAGCAGCTAACTATGGCTACACCTTC

j_call: TRBJ2-7
v_call: TRBV18
d_call: NA
clone_size: NA
cdr3_aa: CASSISLASYEQYF
cdr3_nt: TGTGCCAGCTCAATTTCCCTAGCCTCCTACGAGCAGTACTTC

j_call: TRBJ2-1
v_call: TRBV20-1
d_call: TRBD1
clone_size: few
cdr3_aa: CSARVDRYNEQFF
cdr3_nt: TGCAGTGCTAGAGTGGACAGGTACAATGAGCAGTTCTTC

j_call: TRBJ1-1
v_call: TRBV28
d_call: NA
clone_size: NA
cdr3_aa: CASSPRFTEAFF
cdr3_nt: TGTGCCAGCAGTCCTAGGTTCACTGAAGCTTTCTTT

j_call: TRBJ2-7
v_call: TRBV7-9
d_call: TRBD2
clone_size: NA
cdr3_aa: CASSSNPTSGLYDEQYF
cdr3_nt: TGTGCCAGCAGCTCCAATCCAACTAGCGGTCTTTACGACGAGCAGTACTTC

j_call: TRBJ1-2
v_call: TRBV12-3/TRBV12-4
d_call: NA
clone_size: many
cdr3_aa: CASSLIDSALTYGYTF
cdr3_nt: TGTGCCAGCAGTTTAATCGACAGCGCCTTGACCTATGGCTACACCTTC

j_call: TRBJ2-7
v_call: TRBV29-1
d_call: NA
clone_size: many
cdr3_aa: CSVGQDYEQYF
cdr3_nt: TGCAGCGTCGGGCAGGACTACGAGCAGTACTTC

j_call: TRBJ2-5
v_call: TRBV18
d_call: NA
clone_size: NA
cdr3_aa: CASSSTGRETQYF
cdr3_nt: TGTGCCAGCTCATCCACGGGGAGGGAGACCCAGTACTTC

j_call: TRBJ2-1
v_call: TRBV12-3/TRBV12-4
d_call: TRBD2
clone_size: many
cdr3_aa: CASKTSGRGEQFF
cdr3_nt: TGTGCCAGCAAGACTAGCGGGAGGGGTGAGCAGTTCTTC

j_call: TRBJ2-7
v_call: TRBV6-6
d_call: NA
clone_size: many
cdr3_aa: CASSQAMSGEQYF
cdr3_nt: TGTGCCAGCAGTCAGGCTATGTCGGGAGAGCAGTACTTC

j_call: TRBJ2-3
v_call: TRBV29-1
d_call: TRBD1
clone_size: NA
cdr3_aa: CSVDADRGLFGITDTQYF
cdr3_nt: TGCAGCGTTGACGCGGACAGGGGGCTATTCGGAATCACAGATACGCAGTATTTT

j_call: TRBJ1-1
v_call: TRBV12-3/TRBV12-4
d_call: NA
clone_size: many
cdr3_aa: CASSLLPKDTEAFF
cdr3_nt: TGTGCCAGCAGTTTGCTGCCAAAAGACACTGAAGCTTTCTTT

j_call: TRBJ2-7
v_call: TRBV5-1
d_call: NA
clone_size: many
cdr3_aa: CASSFPPSHEQYF
cdr3_nt: TGCGCCAGCAGCTTCCCACCCAGTCACGAGCAGTACTTC

j_call: TRBJ2-2
v_call: TRBV29-1
d_call: NA
clone_size: many
cdr3_aa: CSVEDLRDGELFF
cdr3_nt: TGCAGCGTTGAAGATCTTAGGGACGGGGAGCTGTTTTTT

j_call: TRBJ1-1
v_call: TRBV29-1
d_call: NA
clone_size: NA
cdr3_aa: CSVEPRGRDTEAFF
cdr3_nt: TGCAGCGTTGAGCCAAGGGGGAGGGACACTGAAGCTTTCTTT

j_call: TRBJ2-3
v_call: TRBV9
d_call: NA
clone_size: NA
cdr3_aa: CASSDPGPTDTQYF
cdr3_nt: TGTGCCAGCAGCGATCCGGGTCCTACAGATACGCAGTATTTT

j_call: TRBJ2-1
v_call: TRBV7-8
d_call: NA
clone_size: NA
cdr3_aa: CASSGRWGFNNEQFF
cdr3_nt: TGTGCCAGCAGCGGGAGATGGGGCTTCAACAATGAGCAGTTCTTC

j_call: TRBJ2-1
v_call: TRBV19
d_call: NA
clone_size: NA
cdr3_aa: CASSGVRSYNEQFF
cdr3_nt: TGTGCCAGTAGTGGGGTACGGTCCTACAATGAGCAGTTCTTC

j_call: TRBJ2-1
v_call: TRBV7-3
d_call: NA
clone_size: NA
cdr3_aa: CASSLRELGEQFF
cdr3_nt: TGTGCCAGCAGCTTAAGGGAGTTGGGTGAGCAGTTCTTC

j_call: TRBJ2-3
v_call: TRBV28
d_call: NA
clone_size: NA
cdr3_aa: CASSFAPAGTYLF
cdr3_nt: TGTGCCAGCAGTTTCGCCCCAGCGGGCACCTATCTATTT

j_call: TRBJ2-3
v_call: TRBV7-9
d_call: TRBD2
clone_size: NA
cdr3_aa: CASSRRGSGRIPDTQYF
cdr3_nt: TGTGCCAGCAGCCGTCGGGGGAGCGGGAGGATCCCAGATACGCAGTATTTT

j_call: TRBJ1-2
v_call: TRBV12-3/TRBV12-4
d_call: NA
clone_size: NA
cdr3_aa: CASSLEWTTTDGYTF
cdr3_nt: TGTGCCAGCAGTTTAGAGTGGACCACCACAGATGGCTACACCTTC